What follows are 25 T cell receptor beta chains derived from one specimen sequenced in a study of shared clonotypes between healthy human individuals. The naive CD8 subset, CD45RO-negative cells positively selected for CCR7, excluded terminally differentiated effector memory CD45RA+ cells. Using immunoSEQ multiplex PCR, the repertoire was profiled, and TCRdb retains in-frame clones only, with some absent. The sample consists of about 2 million clones, about 95% of them appearing once. Sequencing was done on a sample of naive CD8+ T cells sorted from blood. Receptors were obtained from a man between 18 and 29 years old in good health.

To note about this clone: Other nucleotide sequences from this sample produce the same CDR3. The chain is built from TRBV7-9 and TRBJ2-7, with D unclear. The CDR3 totals 13 residues. Germline CDR1 SEHNR, CDR2 FQNEAQ (reference sequence). The germline V and J ends were trimmed by 3 bases and 1 base, with 7 bases remaining between them. The DNA of the CDR3 is TGTGCCAGCAGCTTGGACGGATCCTACGAGCAGTACTTC. Translated: CASSLDGSYEQYF. The variable domain in full, completed from reference TRBV7-9 and TRBJ2-7, reads DTGVSQNPRHKITKRGQNVTFRCDPISEHNRLYWYRQTLGQGPEFLTYFQNEAQLEKSRLLSDRFSAERPKGSFSTLEIQRTEQGDSAMYLCASSLDGSYEQYFGPGTRLTVT.

The chain has TRBV9 and TRBJ2-1; D ambiguous. V lost 5 bases, J lost 8 bases, and 14 bases lay in between. The CDR3 length is 13 residues. Germline V gene lookup returns CDR1 SGDLS and CDR2 YYNGEE. The CDR3 here is CASSEGSVDEQFF. CDR3 DNA sequence: TGTGCCAGCAGTGAAGGGTCGGTCGATGAGCAGTTCTTC.

The chain employs TRBV9 and TRBJ1-6; D possibly corresponds to TRBD1 (5 bases). V shed 3 bases and J shed 10 bases, with 17 bases lying between them. From germline, CDR1 is SGDLS and CDR2 YYNGEE. The CDR3 consists of 15 residues. CDR3 nucleotide sequence: TGTGCCAGCAGCGAAACGGACATCAGTACATCACCCCTCCACTTT. Translating gives CASSETDISTSPLHF. The whole variable domain, remainder taken from reference TRBV9 and TRBJ1-6, is DSGVTQTPKHLITATGQRVTLRCSPRSGDLSVYWYQQSLDQGLQFLIQYYNGEERAKGNILERFSAQQFPDLHSELNLSSLELGDSALYFCASSETDISTSPLHFGNGTRLTVT.

The chain has TRBV30 and TRBJ2-3; 11 bases align to TRBD2. CDR1 and CDR2 (germline): GTSNPN, SVGIG (reference sequence). The CDR3 contains 15 residues. Germline trimming cut 0 bases from V and 4 bases from J; bases unmatched to any gene: 3. This CDR3 is CAWSVDSGRADTQYF. CDR3 sequence (DNA): TGTGCCTGGAGTGTAGATAGCGGGAGGGCAGATACGCAGTATTTT.

The chain is built from TRBV6-5 and TRBJ1-1; unclear D gene. Trimming took 7 bases from V and 1 from J, leaving 10 bases between them. This CDR3 is 13 amino acids long. The germline CDR1 and CDR2 sequences are MNHEY and SVGAGI. The CDR3 coding sequence is TGTGCCAGCACTCTCGGATGGAACACTGAAGCTTTCTTT. It codes for CASTLGWNTEAFF.

V gene TRBV20-1 combines with J gene TRBJ1-2; D is perhaps TRBD1 (5 bases). The CDR3 sequence is 11 residues long. Germline V gene lookup returns CDR1 DFQATT and CDR2 SNEGSKA (reference sequence). Between the trimmed V and J ends, which lost 5 bases and 7 bases, there was a span of 11 bases. The CDR3 nucleotides are TGCAGTGCTCACTTTGGGGGTGGCTACACCTTC. It yields the protein CSAHFGGGYTF.

The table lists this clone with a count of one. The chain is built from TRBV28 and TRBJ2-7; 8 positions agree with TRBD2. This CDR3 comprises 17 residues. CDR1 is MDHEN, CDR2 SYDVKM, per germline. After removal of 3 bases from V and 0 bases from J, the junction contained 10 bases not matched to a gene. CDR3 nucleotide sequence: TGTGCCAGCAGTTTCGGGGAGGCTAGCGGGCCCTCCTACGAGCAGTACTTC. Translating it yields CASSFGEASGPSYEQYF.

The rearrangement uses TRBV2 and TRBJ2-1, with D perhaps being TRBD1 or TRBD2 (5 bases each). V shed 5 bases and J shed 7 bases, with 15 bases lying between them. In germline, CDR1 is SNHLY, CDR2 FYNNEI. The CDR3 length is 14 residues. The CDR3 here is CASSTSGGGNEQFF. The CDR3 coding sequence is TGTGCCAGCAGTACCTCGGGTGGGGGTAATGAGCAGTTCTTC.

The CDR3 sequence is CASWGPSSYNSPLHF. CDR3 coding DNA: TGTGCCAGCTGGGGGCCCAGCTCCTATAATTCACCCCTCCACTTT. The V and J genes are TRBV2 and TRBJ1-6; D is perhaps TRBD1 (6 bases). Germline lookup yields CDR1 SNHLY and CDR2 FYNNEI. The CDR3 totals 15 residues. Deletions cut 8 bases from V and 0 bases from J, with 11 bases between.

For this clone: At one of its ends the junction is not consistent with the germline gene, which may arise from a read error. Other DNA sequences in this specimen translate into the identical CDR3. The CDR3 sequence: CASSLGENTEAFF. The CDR3 nucleotides are TGTGCTAGCAGCTTAGGGGAGAACACTGAAGCTTTCTTT. The genes are TRBV7-7 and TRBJ1-1, with D possibly TRBD1 on 5 matching bases. The CDR3 has 13 amino acids. Germline CDR1 SSHAT, CDR2 FNYEAQ (reference sequence).

The V call is TRBV7-8, the J call TRBJ2-5; possible D gene TRBD1, 6 bases. V shed 6 bases and J shed 1 base, with 9 bases lying between them. CDR1 is SGHVS, CDR2 FQNEAQ, per germline. The CDR3 is 13 residues long. Here the CDR3 DNA reads TGTGCCAGCAGTACAGGGATCCAAGAGACCCAGTACTTC. As protein: CASSTGIQETQYF. The full variable domain, with the rest looked up from reference TRBV7-8 and TRBJ2-5, is GAGVSQSPRYKVAKRGQDVALRCDPISGHVSLFWYQQALGQGPEFLTYFQNEAQLDKSGLPSDRFFAERPEGSVSTLKIQRTQQEDSAVYLCASSTGIQETQYFGPGTRLLVL.

Regarding this clone: Different DNA sequences within this sample yield the same CDR3. The J gene is TRBJ2-1, the V gene TRBV28, with D unclear. CDR3 length: 10 amino acids. Germline V CDR1 and CDR2: MDHEN, SYDVKM. Trimming cost V 6 bases and J 9 bases, with 6 bases left between them. CDR3 coding DNA: TGTGCCAGCAGCCTTGGTGAGCAGTTCTTC. Its translation: CASSLGEQFF.

The chain links TRBV11-2 to TRBJ2-5; the match to TRBD2 covers 11 bases. J gave up 5 bases and V 0 bases, and 5 bases lay outside the gene matches. This CDR3 has 16 residues. Per germline, CDR1 SGHAT and CDR2 FQNNGV. Here the CDR3 DNA reads TGTGCCAGCAGCTTAGAACTAGCGGGAGATGGGGAGACCCAGTACTTC. Translating it yields CASSLELAGDGETQYF. The full variable domain, rest sourced from reference TRBV11-2 and TRBJ2-5, is EAGVAQSPRYKIIEKRQSVAFWCNPISGHATLYWYQQILGQGPKLLIQFQNNGVVDDSQLPKDRFSAERLKGVDSTLKIQPAKLEDSAVYLCASSLELAGDGETQYFGPGTRLLVL.

J is TRBJ2-7 and V is TRBV28; perhaps TRBD2 as D (5 bases). Trimming removed 4 bases from V and 5 bases from J, with 21 bases in between. CDR3 length: 16 residues. Germline V gives CDR1 MDHEN, CDR2 SYDVKM. The CDR3 loop reads CASSSLEVGVRHEQYF. For the CDR3, the DNA is TGTGCCAGCAGTTCCCTTGAAGTCGGGGTTCGCCACGAGCAGTACTTC. Full variable domain (missing parts from reference TRBV28 and TRBJ2-7): DVKVTQSSRYLVKRTGEKVFLECVQDMDHENMFWYRQDPGLGLRLIYFSYDVKMKEKGDIPEGYSVSREKKERFSLILESASTNQTSMYLCASSSLEVGVRHEQYFGPGTRLTVT.

A single count supports this clone. The chain uses TRBV5-6 and TRBJ1-1; no clear D. In germline, CDR1 is SGHDT, CDR2 YYEEEE. The V end lost 0 bases, the J end lost 3 bases, and 3 bases lay between the germline ends. CDR3 length: 12 amino acids. CDR3 DNA: TGTGCCAGCAGCTTGGACTACACTGAAGCTTTCTTT. Its translation: CASSLDYTEAFF. The full variable domain, completed using reference TRBV5-6 and TRBJ1-1, is DAGVTQSPTHLIKTRGQQVTLRCSPKSGHDTVSWYQQALGQGPQFIFQYYEEEERQRGNFPDRFSGHQFPNYSSELNVNALLLGDSALYLCASSLDYTEAFFGQGTRLTVV.

This chain uses TRBV27 with TRBJ2-5; D is ambiguous. CDR3 length: 12 amino acids. Trimming removed 5 bases at V and 3 bases at J, with 7 bases between. Germline-derived CDR1 and CDR2 are MNHEY and SMNVEV (reference sequence). CDR3 nucleotide sequence: TGTGCCAGCAGTACTATCGAAGAGACCCAGTACTTC. Translation: CASSTIEETQYF.

The V gene is TRBV4-1, the J gene TRBJ2-5; 9 nucleotides agree with TRBD2. CDR1 and CDR2 from the germline V gene are MGHRA and YSYEKL. The CDR3 length is 17 residues. V shed 2 bases, J shed 4 bases, and the junction held 11 bases outside the gene matches. The CDR3 here is CASSQLAAGGSPETQYF. The CDR3, as DNA: TGCGCCAGCAGCCAACTGGCGGCGGGGGGGTCTCCAGAGACCCAGTACTTC.

The J gene is TRBJ1-5, the V gene TRBV4-1; D is ambiguous. Deletions cut 3 bases from V and 4 bases from J, with 13 bases between. The CDR3 spans 15 residues. Germline loops: CDR1 MGHRA, CDR2 YSYEKL. The CDR3 region is CASSQFAGSNQPQHF. The CDR3 nucleotides read TGCGCCAGCAGCCAGTTTGCGGGTTCTAATCAGCCCCAGCATTTT.

The chain combines TRBV27 with TRBJ2-1; no clear D gene. Trimming pared 6 bases from V and 7 bases from J, leaving 10 bases between. This CDR3 comprises 12 residues. Germline V gene sequence: CDR1 MNHEY, CDR2 SMNVEV (reference sequence). The DNA for the CDR3 is TGTGCCAGCAGGTGGGGTATGAATGAGCAGTTCTTC. Protein sequence: CASRWGMNEQFF.

Only a few counts were recorded for this clone. This rearrangement joins TRBV9 to TRBJ2-1, with D tentatively TRBD1 or TRBD2 (6 bases each). Per the germline V gene, CDR1 is SGDLS and CDR2 is YYNGEE. The V end was cut by 0 bases, the J end by 9 bases, with 16 bases between. This CDR3 has 15 amino acids. CDR3 sequence: CASSVEGGSYSEQFF. The CDR3 nucleotides read TGTGCCAGCAGCGTAGAGGGGGGTAGCTATAGTGAGCAGTTCTTC.

The chain has TRBV6-5 and TRBJ2-7; D is unresolved. CDR1 and CDR2 from the germline V gene are MNHEY and SVGAGI. V gave up 0 bases and J gave up 2 bases, with 8 bases separating them. The CDR3 covers 14 residues. The CDR3 loop is CASSYSNSAYEQYF. CDR3 bases: TGTGCCAGCAGTTACTCGAATTCAGCCTACGAGCAGTACTTC.

The CDR3 region is CATAGGSYEQYF. As DNA, the CDR3 is TGTGCCACTGCGGGCGGCTCCTACGAGCAGTACTTC. V gene TRBV27 combines with J gene TRBJ2-7; perhaps TRBD2 as D (5 bases). The CDR3 is 12 residues long. Germline assignment: CDR1 MNHEY and CDR2 SMNVEV (reference sequence). The V and J ends lost 10 bases and 0 bases respectively, with 10 bases between them.

This chain joins TRBV27 and TRBJ2-7, with 12 bases identical to TRBD2. J lost 4 bases, V lost 5 bases, and 3 bases had no gene match. The CDR3 sequence is 14 residues long. CDR1 MNHEY and CDR2 SMNVEV come from the germline V gene (reference sequence). CDR3: CASSTSGRWYEQYF. DNA of the CDR3: TGTGCCAGCAGTACTAGCGGGAGGTGGTACGAGCAGTACTTC.

The V gene is TRBV5-8, the J gene TRBJ2-7; possible D gene TRBD2, 6 bases. The CDR3 totals 16 residues. The germline gives CDR1 SGHTS, CDR2 YDEGEE. The V and J ends lost 0 bases and 6 bases respectively, with 19 bases between them. The DNA for the CDR3 is TGTGCCAGCAGCTTGGAAGGGACTTTCCAGTTTGGCGAGCAGTACTTC. It is translated as CASSLEGTFQFGEQYF.

Of note for this clone: This same CDR3 is encoded by further DNA sequences in the sample. This rearrangement joins TRBV7-9 to TRBJ1-1, with D possibly TRBD1 on 5 matching bases. Trimming stripped 5 bases from V and 5 bases from J, with 9 bases between. This CDR3 has 12 amino acids. The germline gives CDR1 SEHNR, CDR2 FQNEAQ (reference sequence). Here the CDR3 DNA reads TGTGCCAGCAGCCCCGGGACTACTGAAGCTTTCTTT. Amino acids: CASSPGTTEAFF.